This T cell receptor beta chain stems from a study of shared clonotypes between healthy human individuals (dated by TCRdb to about 2020). Background for the entire study: The cohort comprised a couple of women and a few men aged 18 to 49 years. For each donor, CD4 naive and CD4 memory were each run on three plates, CD8 naive on two plates, and CD8 memory on one plate. To estimate repertoire size and how much clonotype sharing occurs between individuals, the study deeply sequenced the blood TCR repertoires of a handful of healthy adults. To increase sequencing depth and limit assay-specific biases, TCR repertoire library preparation and sequencing were carried out by different laboratories using diverse techniques. Between about 0.9 and 9 billion PBMCs per donor were obtained by leukapheresis.

TCR CDR3 regions were amplified from genomic DNA by multiplex PCR using the deep immunoSEQ assay. Extracted genomic DNA from each cell subset was spread evenly across all wells of several immunoSEQ 96-well plates, with each plate serving as a replicate. Each replicate PCR for sorted subsets received around 200 ng genomic DNA, equal to 28,000 or so T cell genomes. Purified libraries were quantified with a Qubit 3.0 fluorometer, sized on a Bioanalyzer 2100, and re-quantified with the KAPA Library Quantification kit. A separate single-read 150-cycle Illumina NextSeq 550 flow cell was used to sequence each immunoSEQ 96-well plate. The study's own analysis went as follows. Because the immunoSEQ output held only junctional sequences and lacked quality scores, the filtering could not match the filtering applied to full-length reads. To assign V/J genes and CDR3, sequences were annotated against IMGT germline references using PyIR, a Python wrapper for IgBLAST v1.9. Reads were removed for weak V/J assignments (E-value above 1e-6), missing CDR3, stop codons, out-of-frame junctions, or ambiguous translated residues. A V3J clonotype was defined by an identical inferred V gene, J gene, and CDR3 amino acid sequence. Percentage overlap between repertoires was computed as shared unique clonotypes divided by the size of the smaller repertoire. Richness of each repertoire was evaluated using RTK rarefaction, the Chao1 estimator, and Recon v2.1 estimates of unobserved clonotypes. Generation probabilities for all TCRbeta clonotypes obtained by the gDNA method from a handful of donors were computed using OLGA. The table was pulled from immuneACCESS by TCRdb, which kept in-frame rearrangements only. Such tables lose some clones; where checked, under half of the loss comes from unresolved V genes, and the rest has no known cause. The DNA gave D and trimming, while V, J and clone size come from that table. The sample table holds under 850,000 clones, of which over 60% were seen once. The ten top clones hold approximately 1.7% of the sample.

Healthy HIV-negative adults with no recently reported acute infections or vaccinations were included as donors. All donors were Caucasian adults living in Nashville, Tennessee, USA. CD4+ T cells were enriched by magnetic negative selection, after which naive cells were positively selected on CD45RA and the negative fraction was taken as the memory subset. After blood collection by leukapheresis, PBMCs were isolated using Ficoll-Histopaque density gradient centrifugation and then cryopreserved in the vapor phase of liquid nitrogen. Purity and quantity of every magnetically sorted T cell population were checked by analytical flow cytometry. Genomic DNA was isolated from each sorted fraction and quantified by UV absorbance on a Nanodrop 2000c. As encoded in the germline V gene, CDR1 is MDHEN while CDR2 is SYDVKM. Deletion took 10 bases off V and 1 base off J, with a span of 15 bases between the germline ends. There are 14 amino acids in the CDR3, from cysteine to phenylalanine inclusive. Only the CDR3 region is kept as DNA, spanning 42 bases read in frame from base 1.

A remark on this clone: The clone's antigen remains unknown. No base quality information exists; no much larger clone differs at one position.

Paper-wide results and their limitations: Naive subsets generally had larger estimated clonotype richness than memory subsets. Sharing across four donors was observed for 5% to 6.5% of naive CD4, 3% to 3.5% of naive CD8, over 2% of memory CD4, and roughly 0.4% of memory CD8 clonotypes. Based on pairwise subsampling, the degree of clonotype sharing among donors was expected to be affected by sequencing depth. Sampling was restricted to blood, and TCR repertoires in tissues likely differ from the TCR repertoires found in blood. Rarefaction of sorted-subset datasets indicated incomplete sequencing despite the large sequencing depth. Higher generation probabilities were observed for clonotypes shared by all four sorted-subset donors than for non-shared clonotypes. The genetic and exposure-history diversity represented was limited by the small number of donors.

The receptor comes from a woman under 40 in good health. Sequenced: memory CD4+ T cells sorted from blood. The meaning of the sample's cell subset or site label: CD45RA-negative fraction. The chain is made from TRBV28 and TRBJ2-3, with the D gene not confidently named. The DNA sequence reads TGTGCCACCAAACTGTCCTCCGGCACAGATACGCAGTATTTT. The encoded protein is CATKLSSGTDTQYF.